This T cell receptor (beta chain) was sequenced during a study of OX40 agonist ivuxolimab in advanced cancers. On the study more broadly: Every 2 weeks, patients received ivuxolimab intravenously, dosed at 0.01 to 10 mg/kg.

Sequenced by immunoSEQ multiplex PCR; TCRdb stores in-frame clones only, minus some. Of around 21,000 clones listed, more than 80% are singletons. The V gene lost 5 bases and the J gene lost 10 bases, with 14 bases spanning the gap. Germline loops: CDR1 GTSNPN, CDR2 SVGIG (reference sequence). CDR3 length equals 11 residues. Study outcomes and limitations: No determination was made of the antigen specificity of the expanded peripheral T cells.

With regard to this clone: As yet, its antigen is unknown.

The chain joins TRBV30 to TRBJ1-1; D gene uncertain. The sample in question was CD4+ or CD8+ T cells sorted from blood, obtained in a trial of the OX40 agonist ivuxolimab. The TCR originated in an adult with an advanced solid tumor such as melanoma, head and neck, liver or kidney cancer. CDR3 protein: CAWGHSELAFF. CDR3 nucleotide sequence: TGTGCCTGGGGGCACTCCGAACTAGCTTTCTTT.